The 26 T cell receptor beta chains below come from one sample, sequenced in a study of a mutant IDH1 vaccine in newly diagnosed glioma. Time point described: week 47, end of study. Vaccinated patients received 300 ug of mutant IDH1 20-mer peptide per dose, with topical imiquimod. These TCRs' antigens remain unknown. Profiling relied on immunoSEQ multiplex PCR, and the TCRdb table lists in-frame clones only, not all of them. This table has tens of thousands of clones, roughly 87% appearing once. The material was PBMCs, obtained from a glioma patient whose treatment included an IDH1 peptide vaccine. The receptor set was obtained from a man aged 25-45 years with glioma.

The rearrangement uses TRBV15 and TRBJ2-2; D uncertain. The V gene lost 5 bases and the J gene lost 3 bases, with 10 bases spanning the gap. This CDR3 has 14 amino acids. Germline lookup yields CDR1 LNHNV and CDR2 YYDKDF (reference sequence). CDR3 coding DNA: TGTGCCACCAGCGATGAAAAGTACACCGGGGAGCTGTTTTTT. This encodes CATSDEKYTGELFF.

The chain uses TRBV19 and TRBJ1-2; TRBD1 matches 8 bases. J lost 7 bases, V lost 6 bases, and 4 bases had no gene match. The V gene's germline CDR1 is LNHDA and CDR2 SQIVND (reference sequence). The CDR3 consists of 12 residues. This CDR3 reads CASSMDRAGYTF. The CDR3 region has the DNA TGTGCCAGTAGCATGGACAGGGCTGGCTACACCTTC.

This clone was picked up a small number of times. The rearrangement joins TRBV14 to TRBJ1-1, with 7 positions matching TRBD1. The V and J ends lost 2 bases and 5 bases, in that order; junction bases with no gene match: 11. The germline V gene has CDR1 SGHDN and CDR2 FVKESK. The CDR3 has 16 residues. CDR3 sequence (DNA): TGTGCCAGCAGCCAATCGTCGACAGGGCTAGGAACTGAAGCTTTCTTT. Its translation: CASSQSSTGLGTEAFF. The whole variable domain, remainder taken from reference TRBV14 and TRBJ1-1, is EAGVTQFPSHSVIEKGQTVTLRCDPISGHDNLYWYRRVMGKEIKFLLHFVKESKQDESGMPNNRFLAERTGGTYSTLKVQPAELEDSGVYFCASSQSSTGLGTEAFFGQGTRLTVV.

The rearrangement links TRBV11-2 to TRBJ2-5, with no clear D. The V end was cut by 4 bases, the J end by 0 bases, with 15 bases between. The CDR3 spans 16 residues. Germline-derived CDR1 and CDR2 are SGHAT and FQNNGV. The CDR3 sequence: CASSSPWAAYQETQYF. The CDR3, as DNA: TGTGCCAGCAGCTCTCCCTGGGCAGCCTACCAAGAGACCCAGTACTTC.

The gene calls are TRBV9 and TRBJ1-2; TRBD1 matches 8 bases. V was clipped by 4 bases and J by 2 bases; unmatched bases: 13. From germline, CDR1 is SGDLS and CDR2 YYNGEE. The CDR3 length is 17 residues. The CDR3 loop is CASSPRTGLFSNYGYTF. In DNA form, the CDR3 reads TGTGCCAGCAGCCCTCGGACAGGGTTGTTCTCGAACTATGGCTACACCTTC.

The chain combines TRBV15 with TRBJ1-3, with D maybe TRBD1 (5 bases). Trimming stripped 0 bases from V and 2 bases from J, with 8 bases between. This CDR3 region has 15 residues. Germline V gene sequence: CDR1 LNHNV, CDR2 YYDKDF (reference sequence). CDR3 protein: CATSRDAGTGNTIYF. As DNA, the CDR3 is TGTGCCACCAGCAGAGATGCAGGGACTGGAAACACCATATATTTT. Together with reference TRBV15 and TRBJ1-3, the CDR3 gives the full variable domain: DAMVIQNPRYQVTQFGKPVTLSCSQTLNHNVMYWYQQKSSQAPKLLFHYYDKDFNNEADTPDNFQSRRPNTSFCFLDIRSPGLGDTAMYLCATSRDAGTGNTIYFGEGSWLTVV.

The chain is built from TRBV2 and TRBJ2-5; no definite D call. The V end was cut by 8 bases, the J end by 1 base, with 8 bases between. From germline, CDR1 is SNHLY and CDR2 FYNNEI. The CDR3 covers 12 residues. The CDR3 loop is CASRFSQETQYF. CDR3 nucleotide sequence: TGTGCCAGCCGCTTCTCCCAAGAGACCCAGTACTTC. Using reference TRBV2 and TRBJ2-5 for the parts outside the CDR3, the full variable domain is EPEVTQTPSHQVTQMGQEVILRCVPISNHLYFYWYRQILGQKVEFLVSFYNNEISEKSEIFDDQFSVERPDGSNFTLKIRSTKLEDSAMYFCASRFSQETQYFGPGTRLLVL.

This clone was counted between two and nine times. CDR3 amino acids: CASSHGQVGEKLFF. CDR3 DNA: TGCGCCAGCAGCCACGGACAGGTCGGAGAAAAACTGTTTTTT. V and J are TRBV4-1 and TRBJ1-4; 7 bases fit TRBD1. The ends lost 3 bases at V and 8 bases at J; junction bases unmatched: 6. CDR3 length equals 14 residues. Germline loops: CDR1 MGHRA, CDR2 YSYEKL.

The table lists this clone with a few counts. CDR3 sequence reads: CASSVEGRGVTEAFF. For the CDR3, the DNA is TGTGCCAGCAGTGTTGAGGGGCGGGGGGTCACTGAAGCTTTCTTT. The chain employs TRBV6-4 and TRBJ1-1; possibly TRBD1 for D (5 bases). This CDR3 comprises 15 residues. CDR1 and CDR2 (germline): MRHNA, SNTAGT. Between the trimmed V and J ends, which lost 4 bases and 4 bases, there was a span of 16 bases.

The chain recombines TRBV7-9 with TRBJ1-3; D gene ambiguous. The length of the CDR3 is 13 residues. The germline V gene has CDR1 SEHNR and CDR2 FQNEAQ (reference sequence). V lost 11 bases, J lost 0 bases, and 11 bases lay in between. CDR3 nucleotides: TGTGCCCCTGGGCGAGTCTCTGGAAACACCATATATTTT. It is translated as CAPGRVSGNTIYF.

This clone was counted a few times. The V call is TRBV7-9, the J call TRBJ1-1; 8 nucleotides match TRBD1. Losses at the gene ends were 5 bases for V and 2 bases for J; bases not matched to a gene: 10. CDR3 length: 16 amino acids. The germline CDR1 and CDR2 sequences are SEHNR and FQNEAQ (reference sequence). The CDR3, as DNA: TGTGCCAGCAGCGGTTGGACAGGGTTCCAAAACACTGAAGCTTTCTTT. This gives the protein CASSGWTGFQNTEAFF.

The chain joins TRBV7-9 to TRBJ1-1; TRBD1 might be the D (5 bases). Trimming shortened V by 1 base and J by 8 bases, and 11 bases separated the two germline ends. This CDR3 is 13 amino acids long. CDR1 is SEHNR and CDR2 is FQNEAQ in the germline V gene (reference sequence). CDR3 in amino acids: CASSLVGVEEAFF. In nucleotides, the CDR3 is TGTGCCAGCAGCTTAGTAGGGGTGGAGGAAGCTTTCTTT. The variable domain in full, with the rest retrieved from reference TRBV7-9 and TRBJ1-1, is DTGVSQNPRHKITKRGQNVTFRCDPISEHNRLYWYRQTLGQGPEFLTYFQNEAQLEKSRLLSDRFSAERPKGSFSTLEIQRTEQGDSAMYLCASSLVGVEEAFFGQGTRLTVV.

The CDR3 loop is CASSAQRGSYNEQFF. CDR3 DNA sequence: TGTGCCAGCAGCGCTCAGCGGGGTTCCTACAATGAGCAGTTCTTC. V and J are TRBV5-4 and TRBJ2-1; 7 nucleotides align to TRBD2. CDR3 length: 15 residues. The germline gives CDR1 SGHNT, CDR2 YYREEE (reference sequence). V was pared by 4 bases and J by 1 base, with 5 bases of the junction left unmatched.

The J gene is TRBJ1-1, the V gene TRBV5-1; 7 bases are a match to TRBD1. The CDR3 extends over 15 amino acids. Germline-derived CDR1 and CDR2 are SGHRS and YFSETQ. V trimming: 4 bases; J trimming: 1 base; junction bases outside the gene matches: 7. The CDR3 nucleotides are TGCGCCAGCAGCGGTCGACAGGGCACGAACACTGAAGCTTTCTTT. Translated, it gives CASSGRQGTNTEAFF.

The J gene is TRBJ1-1, the V gene TRBV5-1; a weak D match, TRBD1 (5 bases). Germline V lookup: CDR1 SGHRS, CDR2 YFSETQ. The CDR3 totals 14 residues. With 4 bases removed from V and 4 bases from J, the gap between germline ends came to 14 bases. CDR3 in amino acids: CASSPGGGTTEAFF. Written as DNA, the CDR3 is TGCGCCAGCAGCCCCGGTGGGGGAACCACTGAAGCTTTCTTT.

This clone was detected a few times. This chain links TRBV9 with TRBJ1-6, with 7 bases lining up with TRBD1. V lost 3 bases, J lost 7 bases, and 4 bases stayed unmatched. The CDR3 is 14 amino acids. The V gene's germline CDR1 is SGDLS and CDR2 YYNGEE. This CDR3 reads CASSAGQLNSPLHF. The CDR3 region has the DNA TGTGCCAGCAGCGCGGGACAGCTAAATTCACCCCTCCACTTT. Full variable domain (missing parts from reference TRBV9 and TRBJ1-6): DSGVTQTPKHLITATGQRVTLRCSPRSGDLSVYWYQQSLDQGLQFLIQYYNGEERAKGNILERFSAQQFPDLHSELNLSSLELGDSALYFCASSAGQLNSPLHFGNGTRLTVT.

The rearrangement links TRBV6-6 to TRBJ1-2; the D gene is possibly TRBD1 (6 bases). In germline, CDR1 is MNHNY, CDR2 SVGAGI (reference sequence). The CDR3 sequence is 13 residues long. V was cut by 5 bases and J by 8 bases, with 15 bases left in between. The CDR3 DNA is TGTGCCAGCAGTACCGGGGGGCTCTTCGGCTACACCTTC. Its translation is CASSTGGLFGYTF.

The rearrangement uses TRBV21-1 and TRBJ2-7; the table's D call TRBD1 went unverified against the DNA. TRBV21-1 is assigned pseudogene status. The CDR3 is made up of 14 amino acids. The CDR3 DNA is TGTGCCAGCCCCTACACAGATTTTGGGTACGAGCAGTACTTC. Amino acids: CASPYTDFGYEQYF.

The chain joins TRBV9 to TRBJ2-7; perhaps TRBD1 as D (6 bases). Trimming removed 4 bases from V and 5 bases from J, with 22 bases in between. CDR1 and CDR2 from the germline V gene are SGDLS and YYNGEE. This CDR3 comprises 16 residues. As DNA, the CDR3 is TGTGCCAGCAGCCCACACGGTCTTTTCGGGACAAACGAGCAGTACTTC. It encodes CASSPHGLFGTNEQYF.

The gene calls are TRBV5-4 and TRBJ2-3; D gene uncertain. With 0 bases removed from V and 5 bases from J, the gap between germline ends came to 4 bases. Germline CDR1 reads SGHNT; CDR2 reads YYREEE (reference sequence). This CDR3 comprises 12 residues. The CDR3 here is CASSLGIDTQYF. As DNA, the CDR3 is TGTGCCAGCAGCTTGGGAATAGATACGCAGTATTTT.

The chain links TRBV10-2 to TRBJ1-2; perhaps TRBD1 as D (5 bases). V was trimmed by 7 bases and J by 5 bases, leaving 14 bases between them. From germline, CDR1 is WSHSY and CDR2 SAAADI. There are 13 residues in the CDR3. CDR3 residues: CASNPGGRYGYTF. The CDR3 bases are TGCGCCAGCAACCCTGGGGGTCGGTATGGCTACACCTTC.

This chain connects TRBV5-6 to TRBJ2-5, with TRBD1 identical over 9 bases. CDR3 length: 16 residues. Germline CDR1 reads SGHDT; CDR2 reads YYEEEE. Trimming took 4 bases from V and 5 from J; bases not matched to a gene: 12. This chain's CDR3 is CASSRALRQGGETQYF. The CDR3 DNA is TGTGCCAGCAGCAGAGCCCTCCGACAGGGGGGGGAGACCCAGTACTTC.

The chain carries TRBV9 and TRBJ2-5, with 10 bases fitting TRBD1. V lost 0 bases and J lost 4; bases outside the gene matches: 6. CDR3 length: 16 amino acids. Germline values: CDR1 SGDLS, CDR2 YYNGEE. CDR3: CASSVGTGGRRETQYF. The CDR3 DNA follows: TGTGCCAGCAGCGTAGGGACAGGGGGGAGGAGAGAGACCCAGTACTTC. Variable domain in full (rest from reference TRBV9 and TRBJ2-5): DSGVTQTPKHLITATGQRVTLRCSPRSGDLSVYWYQQSLDQGLQFLIQYYNGEERAKGNILERFSAQQFPDLHSELNLSSLELGDSALYFCASSVGTGGRRETQYFGPGTRLLVL.

The V and J genes are TRBV4-2 and TRBJ1-1; 10 bases map to TRBD1. Germline CDR1 reads LGHNA; CDR2 reads YNFKEQ. V lost 5 bases, J lost 5 bases, and 5 bases stayed unmatched. The length of the CDR3 is 14 residues. CDR3 in DNA: TGTGCCAGCAGCTCAGACAGGGGGCTTACTGAAGCTTTCTTT. Translation gives CASSSDRGLTEAFF.

The CDR3 region has the DNA TGTGCCAGCAGTCCTAGCACAGATACGCAGTATTTT. Amino acids: CASSPSTDTQYF. This sequence joins TRBV27 and TRBJ2-3; no clear D gene. Trimming removed 5 bases at V and 0 bases at J, with 3 bases between. The CDR3 consists of 12 residues. Germline V gives CDR1 MNHEY, CDR2 SMNVEV (reference sequence).

The chain couples TRBV5-1 to TRBJ1-2; the D gene is possibly TRBD1 (5 bases). This CDR3 has 14 residues. The germline V gene encodes CDR1 SGHRS and CDR2 YFSETQ. The V and J ends lost 0 bases and 4 bases respectively, with 10 bases between them. The CDR3: CASSLAGDGYGYTF. The CDR3 DNA reads TGCGCCAGCAGCTTGGCTGGGGACGGCTATGGCTACACCTTC.